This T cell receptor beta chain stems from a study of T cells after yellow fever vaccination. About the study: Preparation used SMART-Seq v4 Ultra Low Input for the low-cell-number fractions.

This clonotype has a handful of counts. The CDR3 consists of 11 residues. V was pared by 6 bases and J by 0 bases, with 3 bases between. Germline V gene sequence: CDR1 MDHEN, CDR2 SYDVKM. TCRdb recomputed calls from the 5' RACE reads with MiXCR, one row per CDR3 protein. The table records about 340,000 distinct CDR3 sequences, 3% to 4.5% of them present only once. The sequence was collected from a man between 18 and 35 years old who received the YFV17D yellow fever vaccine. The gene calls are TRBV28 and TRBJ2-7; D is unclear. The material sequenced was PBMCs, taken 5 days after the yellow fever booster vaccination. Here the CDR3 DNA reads TGTGCCAGCAGAAGCTCCTACGAGCAGTACGTC. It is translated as CASRSSYEQYV.